This T cell receptor beta chain was retrieved from a study of beta chain features in type 1 diabetes. General study points: Moderately but significantly shorter TCRB CDR3s were found in Type 1 diabetes patients in all four CD4+ subsets.

cDNA synthesis used the whole RNA isolate, giving expressed TCRB sequences. The data were produced by immunoSEQ multiplex PCR, yet TCRdb's version contains in-frame clones alone and is incomplete. In the table there are about 640,000 clones, 9.5% to 15% of which are singletons. Trimming removed 0 bases from V and 7 bases from J, with 7 bases in between. The germline V gene has CDR1 SGHNT and CDR2 YENEEA. This CDR3 has 13 residues. This clone appeared a few times. Antigen unknown. Sample: naive CD4+ T cells from blood. This receptor was identified in a man aged 25 to 40 with type 1 diabetes. V and J are TRBV11-3 and TRBJ2-4; D is undetermined. This chain's CDR3 is CASSLDRTNIQYF. The CDR3 DNA reads as TGTGCCAGCAGCTTAGATAGAACTAACATTCAGTACTTC.